This T cell receptor beta chain came from a study of cytomegalovirus exposure and HLA in healthy donors. Whole-study results and caveats: Most of the CMV-associated TCR beta chains (in a later analysis) appeared to be HLA-restricted.

This clone was counted once. The antigen remains unidentified. Both 60 Vbeta primers and 13 Jbeta primers went into the PCR. Some clones are missing from TCRdb's copy, which holds only in-frame ones; the method was immunoSEQ multiplex PCR. The top ten hold approximately 7% of the sample, which has over 100,000 clones, roughly 74% seen once. The sample comprised PBMCs. The sequence came from a male donor in good health and CMV-seronegative.

The CDR3 loop reads CASSQDIGTGPFNEQFF. DNA for the CDR3: TGCGCCAGCAGCCAAGATATCGGGACAGGGCCCTTCAATGAGCAGTTCTTC. This rearrangement joins TRBV4-3 to TRBJ2-1, with 9 bases lining up with TRBD1. The CDR3 totals 17 residues. Germline V gives CDR1 LGHNA, CDR2 YSLEER. J gave up 6 bases and V 0 bases, and 9 bases lay outside the gene matches.